The clone carrying this TCR beta chain occurred a few times. Its antigen is as yet unknown. The CDR3 is made up of 15 amino acids. In germline, CDR1 is LGHNA, CDR2 YSLEER. The ends were cut back, 0 bases at V and 2 bases at J, with 11 bases in the middle. The PCR was carried out with 60 Vbeta primers and 13 Jbeta primers. Measured with immunoSEQ multiplex PCR; TCRdb has only the in-frame clones, and not every one. The data show around 150,000 clones, roughly 70% seen once. This entry belongs to a study of cytomegalovirus exposure and HLA in healthy donors. The wider study: Tens of millions of unique TCRs from HLA-typed donors made up an early data release. General study results and limits: The authors judged a highly shared variant cluster likely a sequencing artifact. Donors were assumed by presence/absence analyses to have roughly uniform sequencing depth.

This sequence was found in a man aged 35-49 years in good health and CMV-seropositive. The sample consisted of PBMCs. The genes are TRBV4-3 and TRBJ2-7; D ambiguous. The CDR3 reads CASSQDARSTYEQYF. Here the CDR3 DNA reads TGCGCCAGCAGCCAAGACGCCCGTTCTACCTACGAGCAGTACTTC.